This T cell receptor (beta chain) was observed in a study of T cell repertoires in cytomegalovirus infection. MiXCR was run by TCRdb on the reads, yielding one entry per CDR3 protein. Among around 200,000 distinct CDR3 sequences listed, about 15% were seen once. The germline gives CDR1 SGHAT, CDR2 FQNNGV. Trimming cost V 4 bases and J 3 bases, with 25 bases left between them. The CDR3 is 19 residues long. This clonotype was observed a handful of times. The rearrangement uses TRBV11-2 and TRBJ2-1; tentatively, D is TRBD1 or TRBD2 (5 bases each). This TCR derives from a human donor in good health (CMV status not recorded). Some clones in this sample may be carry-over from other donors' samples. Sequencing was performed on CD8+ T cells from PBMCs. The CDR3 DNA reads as TGTGCCAGCAGCTCTAGATGGGTGACAGCGGACGCGAACTACAATGAGCAGTTCTTC. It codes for CASSSRWVTADANYNEQFF.